This TCR beta chain was obtained from a study of human T cells and chemical hapten exposure. Across the study: Diphenylcyclopropenone was applied weekly to patients' scalps across the roughly 25-week study. Women made up most patients, who had alopecia areata, totalis or universalis. Among samples, TCR yields varied mainly because of small differences in pooled library volume.

This CDR3 comprises 12 residues. V was pared by 3 bases and J by 5 bases, with 8 bases between. The germline V gene has CDR1 DFQATT and CDR2 SNEGSKA (reference sequence). The time point denotes: pre-sensitization, week 0. The treatment was: therapeutic diphenylcyclopropenone sensitization with weekly scalp DPC. It was from unfractionated whole blood that total RNA was extracted. TCRdb re-derived calls from the RACE reads in MiXCR, one entry per CDR3 protein. The data hold a few hundred thousand distinct CDR3 sequences, with approximately 5.8% observed a single time. Sequenced material: whole blood, taken in connection with sensitization to the hapten diphenylcyclopropenone (DPC). The sequence was collected from a woman between 18 and 30 years old with alopecia areata. Some clones in this sample may be carry-over from other donors' samples. The V call is TRBV20-1, the J call TRBJ1-5; D is uncertain. This CDR3 is CSASAGDQPQHF. The CDR3 region has the DNA TGCAGTGCTAGTGCCGGGGATCAGCCCCAGCATTTT.